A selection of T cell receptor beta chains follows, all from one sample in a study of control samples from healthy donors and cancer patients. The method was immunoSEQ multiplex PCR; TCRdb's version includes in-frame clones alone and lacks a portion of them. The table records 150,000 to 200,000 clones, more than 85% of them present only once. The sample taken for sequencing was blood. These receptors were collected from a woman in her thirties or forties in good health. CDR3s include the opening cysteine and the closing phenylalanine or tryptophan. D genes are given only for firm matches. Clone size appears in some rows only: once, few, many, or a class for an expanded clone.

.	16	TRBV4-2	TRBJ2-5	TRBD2	CASSQQTGTTEETQYF	TGTGCCAGCAGCCAGCAAACCGGGACTACAGAAGAGACCCAGTACTTC
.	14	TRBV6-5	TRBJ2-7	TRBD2	CASKPGLAGYEQYF	TGTGCCAGCAAGCCGGGACTAGCGGGGTACGAGCAGTACTTC
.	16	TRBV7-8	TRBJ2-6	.	CASSSSPQSGANVLTF	TGTGCCAGCAGCTCCTCACCTCAATCTGGGGCCAACGTCCTGACTTTC
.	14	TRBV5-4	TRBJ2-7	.	CASSLKGKAYEQYF	TGTGCCAGCAGCTTGAAGGGAAAAGCCTACGAGCAGTACTTC
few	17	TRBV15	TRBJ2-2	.	CATSGRSGTPGTGELFF	TGTGCCACCAGCGGAAGATCCGGGACCCCGGGCACCGGGGAGCTGTTTTTT
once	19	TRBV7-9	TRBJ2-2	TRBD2	CASSLANLWLAGDTGELFF	TGTGCCAGCAGCTTAGCGAATTTGTGGCTAGCGGGGGACACCGGGGAGCTGTTTTTT
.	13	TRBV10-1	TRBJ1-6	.	CASSESVDSPLHF	TGCGCCAGCAGTGAGTCGGTTGACTCACCCCTCCACTTT
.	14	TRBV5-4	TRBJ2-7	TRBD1	CASSLGDRAYEQYF	TGTGCCAGCAGCTTAGGGGACAGGGCCTACGAGCAGTACTTC
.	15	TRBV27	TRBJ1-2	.	CASSLYLPGNYGYTF	TGTGCCAGCAGTTTATACCTACCTGGTAACTATGGCTACACCTTC
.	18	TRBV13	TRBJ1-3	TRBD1	CASSSIGQGARFGNTIYF	TGTGCCAGCAGCTCTATCGGACAGGGGGCGCGTTTTGGAAACACCATATATTTT
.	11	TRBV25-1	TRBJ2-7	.	CASRSIREQYF	TGTGCCAGCAGGAGCATCCGGGAGCAGTACTTC
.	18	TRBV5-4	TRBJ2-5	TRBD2	CAGSLLAGGGAYQETQYF	TGTGCCGGCAGCTTGTTGGCTGGCGGGGGGGCTTACCAAGAGACCCAGTACTTC
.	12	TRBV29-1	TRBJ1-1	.	CSVVQSNTEAFF	TGCAGCGTTGTTCAGTCGAACACTGAAGCTTTCTTT
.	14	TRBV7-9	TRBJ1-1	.	CASSLGEWADEAFF	TGTGCCAGCAGCTTAGGGGAGTGGGCAGATGAAGCTTTCTTT
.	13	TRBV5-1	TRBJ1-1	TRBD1	CASSSTGDTEAFF	TGCGCCAGCAGCTCAACAGGGGACACTGAAGCTTTCTTT
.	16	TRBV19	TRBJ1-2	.	CASEGYSTEEFWGYTF	TGTGCCAGCGAAGGTTACTCTACAGAGGAATTCTGGGGCTACACCTTC
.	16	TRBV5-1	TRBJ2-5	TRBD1	CASSLGQGAPTETQYF	TGCGCCAGCAGCTTGGGACAGGGGGCGCCTACGGAGACCCAGTACTTC
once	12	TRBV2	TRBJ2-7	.	CASAGTLYKQYF	TGTGCCAGCGCCGGGACGCTTTATAAGCAGTACTTC
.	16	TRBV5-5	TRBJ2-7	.	CASSPEWGRVAYEQYF	TGTGCCAGCAGTCCCGAATGGGGCAGGGTAGCCTACGAGCAGTACTTC
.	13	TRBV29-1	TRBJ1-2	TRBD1	CSVDLTGGDGYTF	TGCAGCGTTGACCTCACAGGGGGCGATGGCTACACCTTC
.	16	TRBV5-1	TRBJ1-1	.	CASSKNRVGDTTEAFF	TGCGCCAGCAGCAAAAACAGGGTAGGTGATACCACTGAAGCTTTCTTT
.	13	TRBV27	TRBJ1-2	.	CASSLGRRNGYTF	TGTGCCAGCAGTTTAGGACGAAGAAATGGCTACACCTTC
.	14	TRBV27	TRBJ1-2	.	CASSLSSGVNGYTF	TGTGCCAGCAGTTTATCGAGCGGGGTAAATGGCTACACCTTC
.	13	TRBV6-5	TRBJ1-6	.	CASSREGYSPLHF	TGTGCCAGCAGCAGAGAAGGGTATTCACCCCTCCACTTT
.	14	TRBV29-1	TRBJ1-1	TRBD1	CSVQRQGWDTEAFF	TGCAGCGTTCAGCGACAGGGGTGGGATACTGAAGCTTTCTTT
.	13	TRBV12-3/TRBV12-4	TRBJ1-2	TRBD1	CASSPTGGYGYTF	TGTGCCAGCAGCCCCACAGGGGGATATGGCTACACCTTC
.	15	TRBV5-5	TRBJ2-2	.	CASSFAGGKGGELFF	TGTGCCAGCAGCTTTGCCGGGGGCAAGGGCGGGGAGCTGTTTTTT
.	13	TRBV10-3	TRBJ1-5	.	CAIKDSGNQPQHF	TGTGCCATCAAAGACAGTGGCAATCAGCCCCAGCATTTT
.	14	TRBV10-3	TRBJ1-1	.	CATRERGAGTEAFF	TGTGCCACCCGTGAGCGGGGGGCAGGCACTGAAGCTTTCTTT
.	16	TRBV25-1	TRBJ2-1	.	CASSGLGGSAYNEQFF	TGTGCCAGCAGTGGCCTTGGAGGGTCAGCCTACAATGAGCAGTTCTTC
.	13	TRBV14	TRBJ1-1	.	CASSQGKGAEAFF	TGTGCCAGCAGCCAAGGAAAGGGGGCTGAAGCTTTCTTT
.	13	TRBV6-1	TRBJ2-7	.	CASSEWGLYEQYF	TGTGCCAGCAGTGAGTGGGGCCTCTACGAGCAGTACTTC
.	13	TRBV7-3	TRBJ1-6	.	CASSLIGNSPLHF	TGTGCCAGCAGCTTAATAGGAAATTCACCCCTCCACTTT
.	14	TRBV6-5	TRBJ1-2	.	CASRRQIGEYGYTF	TGTGCCAGCAGAAGACAGATTGGCGAATATGGCTACACCTTC
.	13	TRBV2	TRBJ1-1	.	CASSVGGGTEAFF	TGTGCCAGCAGTGTTGGGGGTGGGACTGAAGCTTTCTTT
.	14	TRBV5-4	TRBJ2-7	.	CASSLQDTSYEQYF	TGTGCCAGCAGCTTGCAGGACACCTCCTACGAGCAGTACTTC
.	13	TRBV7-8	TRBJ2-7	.	CASSLGTTYEQYF	TGTGCCAGCAGCTTAGGTACGACTTACGAGCAGTACTTC
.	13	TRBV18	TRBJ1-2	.	CASSSGSGGTSTF	TGTGCCAGCTCATCGGGATCCGGTGGGACTTCCACCTTC
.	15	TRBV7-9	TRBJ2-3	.	CASSLGGIAADTQYF	TGTGCCAGCAGCTTAGGAGGGATAGCAGCAGATACGCAGTATTTT
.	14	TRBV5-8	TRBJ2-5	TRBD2	CASSLIPSGETQYF	TGTGCCAGCAGCTTGATCCCTAGCGGGGAGACCCAGTACTTC
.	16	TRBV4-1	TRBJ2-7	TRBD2	CASSQEPSGGGFEQYF	TGCGCCAGCAGCCAAGAGCCCAGCGGGGGGGGTTTCGAGCAGTACTTC